This entry features one TCR beta chain sequence. This sample was taken from a study of blood T cell repertoires in COVID-19. Across the study: Acute-phase and convalescent COVID-19 samples originated in the United States, Italy and Spain.

Original handling: Reference gene primer amplification gave estimated nucleated cell counts. Clones were read by immunoSEQ multiplex PCR, and TCRdb kept only the in-frame ones, dropping some. V and J calls and clone size follow that table, whereas D and trimming were derived from the DNA. This sample has about 150,000 clones, with around 79% found just once. Trimming cost V 0 bases and J 9 bases, with 11 bases left between them. The CDR3 length is 14 residues. Germline V CDR1 and CDR2: LGHNA, YNFKEQ. This receptor was taken from a man in his fifties or sixties with active or convalescent COVID-19. The chain uses TRBV4-2 and TRBJ2-2, with TRBD2 as a possible D gene (6 bases). Specimen: peripheral blood. For the CDR3, the DNA is TGTGCCAGCAGCCAAGAGACTAGGAATAGGGAGCTGTTTTTT. Its translation is CASSQETRNRELFF.